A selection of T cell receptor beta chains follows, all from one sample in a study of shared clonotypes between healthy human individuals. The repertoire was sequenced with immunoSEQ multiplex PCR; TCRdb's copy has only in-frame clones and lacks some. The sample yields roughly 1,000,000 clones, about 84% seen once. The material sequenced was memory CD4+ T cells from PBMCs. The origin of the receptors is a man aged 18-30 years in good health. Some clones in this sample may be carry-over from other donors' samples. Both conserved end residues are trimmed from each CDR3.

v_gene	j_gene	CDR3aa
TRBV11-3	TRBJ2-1	ASSFRTSGPYNEQF
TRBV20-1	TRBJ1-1	SASAREAF
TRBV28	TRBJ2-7	ASTSPAPQGGSWQY
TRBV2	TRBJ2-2	ASSDRAYGDTGELF
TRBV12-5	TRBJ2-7	ASGLNKITGTARSYEQY
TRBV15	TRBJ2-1	ATSRAGGRVYNEQF
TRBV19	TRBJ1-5	ASSIVGGNMGNQPQH
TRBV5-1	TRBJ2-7	ASSLAVPYEQY
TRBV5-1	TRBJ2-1	ASSLDLAGGGNEQF
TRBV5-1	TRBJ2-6	ASSLDSGSGANVLT
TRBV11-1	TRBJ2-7	ASSRIRALGSKTGEQY
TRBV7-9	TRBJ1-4	ASSFGTGEKLF
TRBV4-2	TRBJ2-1	ASSQDLSSPYNEQF
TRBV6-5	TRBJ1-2	ASSRTAQTDGYT
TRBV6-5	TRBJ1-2	ASSPSIGRGKGYT
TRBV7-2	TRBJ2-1	ASSLAPGSGRDNEQF
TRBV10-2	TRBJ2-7	ASRTGLAYEQY
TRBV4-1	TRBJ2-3	ASSQDKQGTYTDTQY
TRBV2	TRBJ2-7	ASSQAGGLYEQY
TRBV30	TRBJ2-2	AWSSGTGAGELF
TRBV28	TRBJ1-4	ASSFPTGRGEKLF
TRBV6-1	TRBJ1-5	ATSAWSNQPQH
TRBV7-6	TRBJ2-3	ASSPHGGRSLNTQY
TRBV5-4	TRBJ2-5	ASSRHGSAETQY
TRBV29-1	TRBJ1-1	SVLGQGEGTEAF
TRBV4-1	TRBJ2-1	ASSLSPLAGVGNEQF
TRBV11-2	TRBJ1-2	ASSLGVTASYGYT
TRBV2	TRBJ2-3	ASRDRGPDTQY
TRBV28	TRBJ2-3	ASSLGVVVDGTDTQY
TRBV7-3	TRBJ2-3	ASSSQGPGSDTQY
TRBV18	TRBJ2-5	ASSPFVGGQETQY
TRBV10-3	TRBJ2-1	AISVADNEQF
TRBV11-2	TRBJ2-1	ASSLEGAQDEQF
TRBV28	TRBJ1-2	ASSGLGSYYGYT
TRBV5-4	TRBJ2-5	ASTQGGGVGQETQY
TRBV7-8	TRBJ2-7	ASSLVVREASYEQY
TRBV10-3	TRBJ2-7	AISQQGHEQY
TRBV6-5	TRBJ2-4	ASSNGGPSKLY
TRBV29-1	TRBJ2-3	SVDAQSFTDTQY
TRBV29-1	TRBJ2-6	SVANRGLAGSGANVLT
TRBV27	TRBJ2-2	ASRGVGELF
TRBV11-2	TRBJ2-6	ASSLRQSSGANVLT
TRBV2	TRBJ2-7	ASSEWTEGEQY
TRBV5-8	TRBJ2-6	ASWGVSGANVLT
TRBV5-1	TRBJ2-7	ASSPGTSGLYEQY
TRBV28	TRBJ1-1	ASSLGARKEAF
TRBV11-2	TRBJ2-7	ASSWGGYEQY
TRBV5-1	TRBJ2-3	ASSRISPNTQY